This TCR beta chain was captured in a study of PD-1 blockade in classical Hodgkin lymphoma. Study-wide points: When set against healthy donors, newly diagnosed patients were reported to show lower baseline TCR diversity.

The CDR3 runs to 16 residues. Germline-derived CDR1 and CDR2 are WSHSY and SAAADI. J was trimmed by 2 bases and V by 3 bases; bases with no gene match: 8. Time point specified: newly diagnosed, previously untreated cHL patient sample. The authors enriched CD8+ T cells from thawed PBMCs via magnetic negative selection. Comparison came from newly diagnosed, untreated classical Hodgkin lymphoma PBMCs. Clones were read by immunoSEQ multiplex PCR, and TCRdb kept only the in-frame ones, dropping some. The sample has about 3,400 clones, about 80% seen once. Of note for this clone: Its target is unknown.

The gene calls are TRBV10-2 and TRBJ2-3; 7 positions agree with TRBD2. The receptor comes from a human donor with classical Hodgkin lymphoma. Sequencing was done on a sample of CD8+ T cells from blood. DNA for the CDR3: TGCGCCAGCAGTGATTTGGGTAGCGGGTTCACAGATACGCAGTATTTT. This sequence encodes CASSDLGSGFTDTQYF.